This TCR beta chain came from a study of radiotherapy plus CTLA-4 blockade in lung cancer. Study details: Objective responses were observed in 15% to 20% of patients, and disease control was achieved by about 30%.

CTLA-4 blockade using ipilimumab, together with focal radiation, was received by patients with chemo-refractory metastatic non-small-cell lung cancer. A note on this clone: Its antigen is still unknown.

V was clipped by 5 bases and J by 2 bases, with 10 bases between them. From germline, CDR1 is SGHTA and CDR2 FQGNSA. This CDR3 region has 14 residues. The study's findings and limits: Dynamics of early blood T cell clones, together with interferon-beta, were reportedly the best predictors of response. Peripheral blood showed expansion of tumor-derived TCR clones after radiotherapy and ipilimumab.

The assay was immunoSEQ multiplex PCR, and TCRdb's table has in-frame clones only and misses some. There are around 38,000 clones in the sample; roughly 85% occur only once, and roughly 22% lies in the top ten. The genes are TRBV7-2 and TRBJ1-5; the D is unclear. This receptor was taken from a human donor with non-small cell lung cancer whose response to radiotherapy plus ipilimumab could not be evaluated. Specimen: peripheral blood, collected from a patient treated with radiotherapy plus ipilimumab. CDR3 bases: TGTGCCAGCAGCCCACGGTTGGGCAATCAGCCCCAGCATTTT. It specifies CASSPRLGNQPQHF.